The 6 T cell receptor beta chains given below trace back to one sample, sequenced in a study of T-cell memory formation after mild COVID-19. A single record per CDR3 protein comes from TCRdb applying MiXCR to the 5' RACE reads. This table has fewer than 400,000 distinct CDR3 sequences, 13% appearing once. Sample: PBMCs or a T cell subset sorted from them (not recorded which). These receptors were collected from a man aged 18 to 30 who had mild COVID-19 (a few samples of this study predate the infection). Cell type and time point are not known.

This rearrangement joins TRBV7-8 to TRBJ1-5; no definite D call. The CDR3 is 14 amino acids. V lost 1 base, J lost 9 bases, and 13 bases lay in between. Looked up from germline, CDR1 is SGHVS and CDR2 is FQNEAQ. The CDR3 loop is CASSLGRRLVPQHF. DNA of the CDR3: TGTGCCAGCAGCTTAGGCCGCCGTCTGGTGCCCCAGCATTTT.

The CDR3 loop is CASSPTALSNQPQHF. Here the CDR3 DNA reads TGTGCCAGCAGTCCGACAGCGCTTAGCAATCAGCCCCAGCATTTT. The rearrangement uses TRBV12-3 or TRBV12-4 and TRBJ1-5, with D possibly TRBD1 on 5 matching bases. The CDR3 is 15 residues long. Trimming pared 5 bases from V and 0 bases from J, leaving 11 bases between.

This clonotype was detected a few times. This chain uses TRBV5-1 with TRBJ2-1; D uncertain. The CDR3 has 16 residues. Germline CDR1 and CDR2: SGHRS and YFSETQ. The V gene lost 0 bases and the J gene lost 0 bases, with 10 bases spanning the gap. For the CDR3, the DNA is TGCGCCAGCAGCTTGGCCGACTCCAGCTCCTACAATGAGCAGTTCTTC. As protein: CASSLADSSSYNEQFF.

This sequence joins TRBV15 and TRBJ2-5, with a possible D match to TRBD2 (6 bases). The germline CDR1 and CDR2 sequences are LNHNV and YYDKDF (reference sequence). CDR3 length equals 16 residues. The V gene lost 3 bases and the J gene lost 5 bases, with 19 bases spanning the gap. In DNA, the CDR3 is TGTGCCACCAGCAGGGCGCCCGGGACTGGGGAGGAGACCCAGTACTTC. Protein: CATSRAPGTGEETQYF.

This clonotype was recorded a few times. This chain connects TRBV4-2 to TRBJ2-1; D may be TRBD2 (6 bases). There are 16 residues in the CDR3. V was clipped by 2 bases and J by 10 bases, with 21 bases between them. The germline V gene encodes CDR1 LGHNA and CDR2 YNFKEQ. CDR3 sequence: CASSQYRDSPTNEQFF. The CDR3, as DNA: TGTGCCAGCAGCCAATACCGGGACTCCCCAACAAACGAGCAGTTCTTC.

In its sample, this clonotype was seen a few times. The V call is TRBV6-5, the J call TRBJ2-7, with 8 nucleotides matching TRBD1. With V trimmed by 5 bases and J by 3 bases, 6 bases remained unmatched. The CDR3 has 14 amino acids. Germline loops: CDR1 MNHEY, CDR2 SVGAGI. The CDR3 coding sequence is TGTGCCAGCAGTGCAGGACAGGGCCTCTACGAGCAGTACTTC. Amino acid sequence: CASSAGQGLYEQYF.